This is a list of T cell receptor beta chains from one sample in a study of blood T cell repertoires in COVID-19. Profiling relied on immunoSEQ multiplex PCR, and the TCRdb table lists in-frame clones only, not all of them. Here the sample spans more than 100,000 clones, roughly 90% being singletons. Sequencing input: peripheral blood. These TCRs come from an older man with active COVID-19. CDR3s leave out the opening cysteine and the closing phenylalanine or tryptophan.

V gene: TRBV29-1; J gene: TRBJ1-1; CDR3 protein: SGRQGARNTEAF
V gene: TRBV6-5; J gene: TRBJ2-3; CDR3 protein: ASSSGDTKGDTQY
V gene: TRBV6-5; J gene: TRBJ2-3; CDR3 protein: ASSSQGATDTQY
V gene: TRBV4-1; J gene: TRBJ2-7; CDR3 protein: ASSQTLSATYEQY
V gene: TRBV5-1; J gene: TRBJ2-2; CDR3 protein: ASSRGQTATGELF
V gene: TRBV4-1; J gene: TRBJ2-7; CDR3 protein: ASSQVTDFGSYEQY
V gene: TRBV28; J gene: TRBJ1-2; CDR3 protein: ASSPWGDGYT
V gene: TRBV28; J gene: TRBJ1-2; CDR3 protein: ASSLTAGYGYT
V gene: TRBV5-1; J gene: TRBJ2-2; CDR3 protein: ASSWGQGGELF
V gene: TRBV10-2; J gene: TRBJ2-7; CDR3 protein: ASTFGGTSYEQY
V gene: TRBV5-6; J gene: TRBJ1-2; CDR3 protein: ASSPDRRDGYT
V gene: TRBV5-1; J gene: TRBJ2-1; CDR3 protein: ASSLGGGPYNEQF
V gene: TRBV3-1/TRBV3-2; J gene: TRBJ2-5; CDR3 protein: ASSQGAYQETQY
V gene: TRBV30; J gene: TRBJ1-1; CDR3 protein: AWSVGQGATEAF
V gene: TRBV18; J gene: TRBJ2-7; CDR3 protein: ASSPPGTGSYEQY
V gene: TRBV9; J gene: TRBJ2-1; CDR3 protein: ASSVLGSSDEQF
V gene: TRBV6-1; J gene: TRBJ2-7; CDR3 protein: ASSEVKPPYEQY
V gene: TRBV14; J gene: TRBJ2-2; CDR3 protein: ASSLSRGELF
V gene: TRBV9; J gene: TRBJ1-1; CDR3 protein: ASSAGTGPNEAF
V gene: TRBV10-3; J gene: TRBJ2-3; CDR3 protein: AISERGGVQDTQY
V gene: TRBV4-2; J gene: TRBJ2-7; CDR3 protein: ASSQDKGGRFNEQY
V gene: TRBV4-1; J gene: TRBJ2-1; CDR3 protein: ASSHIGQGDGNEQF
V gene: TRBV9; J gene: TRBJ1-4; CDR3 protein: ATYDRAREKLF
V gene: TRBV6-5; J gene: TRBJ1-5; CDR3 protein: ASLGGDTSNQPQH
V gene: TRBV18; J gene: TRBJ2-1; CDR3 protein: ASSPSSGGYNEQF
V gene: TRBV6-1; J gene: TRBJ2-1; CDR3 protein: ASSESHSPREQF
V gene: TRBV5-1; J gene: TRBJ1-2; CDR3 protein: ASSLGQLNYGYT
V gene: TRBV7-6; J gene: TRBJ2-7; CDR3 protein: ASSLVGTGPSYEQY
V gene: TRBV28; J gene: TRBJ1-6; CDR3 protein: ASSLQGPLH
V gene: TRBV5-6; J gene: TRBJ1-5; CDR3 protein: ASSRRGQDYQPQH
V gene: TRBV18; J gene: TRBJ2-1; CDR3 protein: ASSPQLTDNNEQF
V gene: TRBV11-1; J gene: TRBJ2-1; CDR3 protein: ASSLTGLNEQF
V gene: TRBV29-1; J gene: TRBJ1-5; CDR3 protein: SVTTGLGNQPQH
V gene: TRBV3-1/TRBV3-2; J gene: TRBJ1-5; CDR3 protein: ASSQGTGTGNQPQH
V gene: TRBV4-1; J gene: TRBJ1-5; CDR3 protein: ASSQDIQGNQPQH
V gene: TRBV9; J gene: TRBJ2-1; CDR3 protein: ASSLRTSGNDEQF